The 10 T cell receptor beta chains presented below share a single source sample, sequenced in a study of T cell changes during pregnancy in multiple sclerosis. The assay was immunoSEQ multiplex PCR, and TCRdb's table has in-frame clones only and misses some. The table has approximately 90,000 clones, approximately 90% seen once. Sequenced material: peripheral blood, taken in the first trimester of pregnancy. Receptors originate from a female donor with multiple sclerosis, enrolled in a pregnancy study.

V is TRBV11-3 and J is TRBJ2-5; 9 bases fit TRBD2. The germline gives CDR1 SGHNT, CDR2 YENEEA. The V and J ends lost 5 bases and 4 bases, in that order; junction bases with no gene match: 5. The CDR3 consists of 14 residues. The CDR3 bases are TGTGCCAGCAGCCTTAGCGGGAGCGGAGAGACCCAGTACTTC. Translation: CASSLSGSGETQYF.

The J gene is TRBJ1-1, the V gene TRBV18; 8 bases fit TRBD1. Germline V gene data show CDR1 as KGHSH and CDR2 as LQKENI. The junction had 12 bases not matched to a gene; V was cut back by 4 bases and J by 11 bases. This CDR3 has 14 residues. The CDR3 loop reads CASSQDRGKVVAFF. In DNA, the CDR3 is TGTGCCAGCTCACAAGACAGGGGAAAAGTGGTGGCTTTCTTT.

The chain couples TRBV19 to TRBJ2-5, with D perhaps TRBD1 (6 bases). The CDR3 is made up of 13 amino acids. Trimming took 7 bases from V and 0 from J, leaving 9 bases between them. Per germline, CDR1 LNHDA and CDR2 SQIVND (reference sequence). The CDR3 protein is CASKGHNQETQYF. The DNA for the CDR3 is TGTGCCAGTAAGGGACACAACCAAGAGACCCAGTACTTC. The full variable domain, rest sourced from reference TRBV19 and TRBJ2-5, is DGGITQSPKYLFRKEGQNVTLSCEQNLNHDAMYWYRQDPGQGLRLIYYSQIVNDFQKGDIAEGYSVSREKKESFPLTVTSAQKNPTAFYLCASKGHNQETQYFGPGTRLLVL.

The V gene is TRBV7-9, the J gene TRBJ2-1; the D is unclear. CDR3 length: 14 residues. Trimming left V 4 bases short and J 5 bases short, with 12 bases between. CDR1 SEHNR and CDR2 FQNEAQ come from the germline V gene (reference sequence). CDR3 amino acids: CASSSDGVHNEQFF. The CDR3 DNA is TGTGCCAGCAGCTCAGACGGAGTACACAATGAGCAGTTCTTC.

The V call is TRBV28, the J call TRBJ2-3, with 11 bases identical to TRBD2. The J segment lost 7 bases and the V segment lost 4 bases, leaving 1 base of the junction unmatched. The CDR3 is 13 residues long. Germline V gene sequence: CDR1 MDHEN, CDR2 SYDVKM. CDR3 residues: CASSSSGRHTQYF. In DNA, the CDR3 is TGTGCCAGCAGTTCTAGCGGGAGGCATACGCAGTATTTT. Full variable domain (remainder filled in from reference TRBV28 and TRBJ2-3): DVKVTQSSRYLVKRTGEKVFLECVQDMDHENMFWYRQDPGLGLRLIYFSYDVKMKEKGDIPEGYSVSREKKERFSLILESASTNQTSMYLCASSSSGRHTQYFGPGTRLTVL.

This chain links TRBV28 with TRBJ1-3; 7 bases align to TRBD1. The CDR3 totals 14 residues. With 3 bases clipped from V and 2 bases from J, the junction kept 1 base outside the gene matches. Germline lookup yields CDR1 MDHEN and CDR2 SYDVKM. The DNA of the CDR3 is TGTGCCAGCAGTTTTACAGGGGCTGGAAACACCATATATTTT. Its translation is CASSFTGAGNTIYF.

This sequence joins TRBV6-4 and TRBJ1-1; tentative D call: TRBD1 (6 bases). CDR1 MRHNA and CDR2 SNTAGT come from the germline V gene. The CDR3 totals 15 residues. Trimming pared 4 bases from V and 4 bases from J, leaving 16 bases between. DNA of the CDR3: TGTGCCAGCAGTGCCCAGGGGCATAGAATCACTGAAGCTTTCTTT. Translated, it gives CASSAQGHRITEAFF.

The chain couples TRBV2 to TRBJ2-3, with 7 positions matching TRBD1. J was trimmed by 4 bases and V by 6 bases; bases with no gene match: 10. This CDR3 comprises 15 residues. CDR1 and CDR2 (germline): SNHLY, FYNNEI. The CDR3 region is CASRLQGNGPDTQYF. The CDR3 region has the DNA TGTGCCAGCAGGCTACAGGGGAACGGCCCAGATACGCAGTATTTT.

The V gene is TRBV6-4, the J gene TRBJ2-1, with D unresolved. V lost 0 bases to trimming and J lost 0 bases, with 9 bases between them. CDR3 size: 16 residues. Germline V lookup: CDR1 MRHNA, CDR2 SNTAGT. The CDR3 region is CASSDSASDSYNEQFF. The CDR3 DNA reads as TGTGCCAGCAGTGACTCCGCGTCTGACTCCTACAATGAGCAGTTCTTC.

J is TRBJ1-5 and V is TRBV5-6; D uncertain. V lost 2 bases and J 6 bases, leaving 21 bases between the germline ends. The CDR3 contains 17 residues. Germline V CDR1 and CDR2: SGHDT, YYEEEE. For the CDR3, the DNA is TGTGCCAGCAGCTTTTCGGTCGGAGGGCATCCTGTTCAGCCCCAGCATTTT. This encodes CASSFSVGGHPVQPQHF. The variable domain in full, with the rest retrieved from reference TRBV5-6 and TRBJ1-5, is DAGVTQSPTHLIKTRGQQVTLRCSPKSGHDTVSWYQQALGQGPQFIFQYYEEEERQRGNFPDRFSGHQFPNYSSELNVNALLLGDSALYLCASSFSVGGHPVQPQHFGDGTRLSIL.